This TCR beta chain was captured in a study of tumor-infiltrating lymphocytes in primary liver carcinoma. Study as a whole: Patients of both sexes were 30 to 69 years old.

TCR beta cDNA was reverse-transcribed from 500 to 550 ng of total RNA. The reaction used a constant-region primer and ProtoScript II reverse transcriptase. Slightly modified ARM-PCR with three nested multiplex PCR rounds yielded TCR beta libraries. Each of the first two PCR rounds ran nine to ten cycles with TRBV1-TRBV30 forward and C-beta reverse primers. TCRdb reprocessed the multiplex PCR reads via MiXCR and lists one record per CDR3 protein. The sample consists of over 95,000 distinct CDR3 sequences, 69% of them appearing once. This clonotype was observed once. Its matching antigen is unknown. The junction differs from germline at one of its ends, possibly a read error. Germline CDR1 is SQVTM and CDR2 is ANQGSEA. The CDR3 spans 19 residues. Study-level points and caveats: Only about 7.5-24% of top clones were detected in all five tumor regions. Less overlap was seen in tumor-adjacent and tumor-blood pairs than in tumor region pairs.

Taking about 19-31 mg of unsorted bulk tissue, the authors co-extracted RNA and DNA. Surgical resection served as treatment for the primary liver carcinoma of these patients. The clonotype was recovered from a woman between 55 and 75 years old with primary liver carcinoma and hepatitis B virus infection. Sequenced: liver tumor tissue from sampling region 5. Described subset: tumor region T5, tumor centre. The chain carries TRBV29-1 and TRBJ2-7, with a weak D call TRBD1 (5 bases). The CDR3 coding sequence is TGCAGCGTTCATACAGGTAATCCCGCTTCCAAATACCCGACCTATGAGCAGTACTTC. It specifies CSVHTGNPASKYPTYEQYF.